The rows below give T cell receptor beta chains drawn from one sample of a study of control samples from healthy donors and cancer patients. TCRdb's table, derived via immunoSEQ multiplex PCR, lists solely in-frame clones and lacks some. The sample records roughly 190,000 clones, 75% to 95% being singletons. Sequenced: blood. These TCRs come from a woman younger than 45 in good health. Both conserved end residues are part of each CDR3. A D gene is named only where the DNA matches it firmly. Only part of the rows carry a size: once, few, many, or a class if the clone is expanded.

TRBV19	.	.	TRBJ2-3	TGTGCCAGTAGTATAGTATCTAGTCCGGATACGCAGTATTTT	CASSIVSSPDTQYF
TRBV19	.	.	TRBJ2-6	TGTGCCAGTAGTATGGGGTTCTCTGGGGCCAACGTCCTGACTTTC	CASSMGFSGANVLTF
TRBV10-3	.	.	TRBJ1-1	TGTGCCATCAGTGGGTACGGACAGCCGAACACTGAAGCTTTCTTT	CAISGYGQPNTEAFF
TRBV6-4	.	.	TRBJ2-1	TGTGCCAGCAGTGACTCGCCCGGATACAATGAGCAGTTCTTC	CASSDSPGYNEQFF
TRBV12-3/TRBV12-4	.	.	TRBJ1-2	TGTGCCAGCAGTTTAGCCAGCTATGGCTACACCTTC	CASSLASYGYTF
TRBV5-8	TRBD1	.	TRBJ2-5	TGTGCCAGCAGCTTCGGGACAGTCCCCTCCCAAGAGACCCAGTACTTC	CASSFGTVPSQETQYF
TRBV11-2	TRBD1	.	TRBJ1-3	TGTGCCAGCAGCTTAAGACAGGGGCCAAACACCATATATTTT	CASSLRQGPNTIYF
TRBV28	TRBD1	.	TRBJ1-2	TGTGCCAGCAGCGGACAGGGTCCCTATGGCTACACCTTC	CASSGQGPYGYTF
TRBV6-2/TRBV6-3	TRBD1	.	TRBJ2-7	TGTGCCAGCAATTACCCGGGACAGGGGGCGTTCGAGCAGTACTTC	CASNYPGQGAFEQYF
TRBV7-9	.	.	TRBJ1-1	TGTGCCAGCAGCTTCATGAACACTGAAGCTTTCTTT	CASSFMNTEAFF
TRBV19	.	.	TRBJ1-2	TGTGCCAGTAGTATGATTCAGGACGGCTACACCTTC	CASSMIQDGYTF
TRBV6-6	.	.	TRBJ1-5	TGTGCCAGCAGTTCGCAGGGATCCCGCAATCAGCCCCAGCATTTT	CASSSQGSRNQPQHF
TRBV7-9	.	.	TRBJ1-1	TGTGCCAGCAGCTTATGGGTAAACACTGAAGCTTTCTTT	CASSLWVNTEAFF
TRBV28	.	few	TRBJ2-3	TGTGCCAGCAGTTTAGGCACAGATACGCAGTATTTT	CASSLGTDTQYF
TRBV11-2	TRBD1	.	TRBJ1-4	TGTGCCAGCAGCTCATTACAGGGGAGGGGGGAAAAACTGTTTTTT	CASSSLQGRGEKLFF
TRBV4-2	.	.	TRBJ2-3	TGTGCCAGCAGCCAAGATTTGGTCTCCACAGATACGCAGTATTTT	CASSQDLVSTDTQYF
TRBV19	.	.	TRBJ2-2	TGTGCCAGTAGTATTGGGCAGGTTAACACCGGGGAGCTGTTTTTT	CASSIGQVNTGELFF
TRBV10-3	TRBD2	.	TRBJ2-1	TGTGCCATCAGTGTAACTAGCGGGAGCTCCTACAATGAGCAGTTCTTC	CAISVTSGSSYNEQFF
TRBV15	.	.	TRBJ2-1	TGTGCCACCAGCAGAGATCCCGAAGCGAATGAGCAGTTCTTC	CATSRDPEANEQFF
TRBV10-3	.	.	TRBJ1-5	TGTGCCATCAGTGAGGCGGATCAGCCCCAGCATTTT	CAISEADQPQHF
TRBV19	.	.	TRBJ2-3	TGTGCCAGTAGTATATCCCCTAGCACAGATACGCAGTATTTT	CASSISPSTDTQYF
TRBV6-5	TRBD1	.	TRBJ1-1	TGTGCCAGCAGGACGACAGGGGGCACTGAAGCTTTCTTT	CASRTTGGTEAFF
TRBV14	TRBD1	.	TRBJ1-3	TGTGCCAGCAGCCAAGATAGGACAGGGTCTGGAAACACCATATATTTT	CASSQDRTGSGNTIYF
TRBV7-3	.	.	TRBJ2-3	TGTGCCAGCAGCTTTACTAGCCTTAGCACAGATACGCAGTATTTT	CASSFTSLSTDTQYF
TRBV18	.	once	TRBJ1-3	TGTGCCAGCTCACCACCGGTTGCCTCTGGAAACACCATATATTTT	CASSPPVASGNTIYF
TRBV5-6	TRBD1	.	TRBJ1-2	TGTGCCAGCAGCCCCCGGGACAGGGGATATGGCTACACCTTC	CASSPRDRGYGYTF
TRBV30	.	once	TRBJ1-1	TGTGCCTGGAGTAATGGGAGGGGAATCGGGGACACTGAAGCTTTCTTT	CAWSNGRGIGDTEAFF
TRBV7-2	.	.	TRBJ1-2	TGTGCCAGCAGCTTAGCGCGGGTAAACTATGGCTACACCTTC	CASSLARVNYGYTF
TRBV7-2	.	.	TRBJ2-5	TGTGCCAGCAGCTTAGGGGGGCCCCAAGAGACCCAGTACTTC	CASSLGGPQETQYF
TRBV4-2	TRBD2	.	TRBJ2-5	TGTGCCAGCAGCCAAGCGACTAGCGCAGAGACCCAGTACTTC	CASSQATSAETQYF
TRBV9	TRBD2	.	TRBJ2-3	TGTGCCAGCAGCGTAGAGCTAGCGGGAGATGATACGCAGTATTTT	CASSVELAGDDTQYF
TRBV7-6	TRBD2	.	TRBJ2-7	TGTGCCAGCAGCTTCCGACTAGCGGGGGAGATATACGAGCAGTACTTC	CASSFRLAGEIYEQYF
TRBV11-3	TRBD1	.	TRBJ2-1	TGTGCCAGCAGCCCGGGACAGGGGGACTACAATGAGCAGTTCTTC	CASSPGQGDYNEQFF
TRBV3-1/TRBV3-2	TRBD2	.	TRBJ2-5	TGTGCCAGCAGCCAGGCAGCGGGGGGGGGTGAGACCCAGTACTTC	CASSQAAGGGETQYF
TRBV11-3	TRBD1	.	TRBJ1-2	TGTGCCAGCAGCACCGGGACAGGGGGCGTCTACACCTTC	CASSTGTGGVYTF
TRBV6-4	TRBD2	.	TRBJ2-3	TGTGCCAGCAGTGACCACCGGCGGGGGGGCCCAGATACGCAGTATTTT	CASSDHRRGGPDTQYF
TRBV6-4	.	.	TRBJ1-1	TGTGCCAGCAGTGAATCGGCGAACACTGAAGCTTTCTTT	CASSESANTEAFF
TRBV6-6	.	.	TRBJ2-3	TGTGCCAGCAATAGGGGCACAGATACGCAGTATTTT	CASNRGTDTQYF
TRBV6-6	.	.	TRBJ1-6	TGTGCCAGCAGTTACAAAAGGGATAATTCACCCCTCCACTTT	CASSYKRDNSPLHF
TRBV15	TRBD2	.	TRBJ2-1	TGTGCCACCAGCAGGGGCCCAGCGGGGGACTACAATGAGCAGTTCTTC	CATSRGPAGDYNEQFF
TRBV6-5	.	.	TRBJ2-1	TGTGCCAGCAGTTATGGCCAGTCCTACAATGAGCAGTTCTTC	CASSYGQSYNEQFF
TRBV29-1	.	.	TRBJ2-3	TGCAGCGTTGAAAACGATAGCACAGATACGCAGTATTTT	CSVENDSTDTQYF
TRBV10-3	.	once	TRBJ1-6	TGTGCCATCAGGGGGGACGATAGGAGCTCCTATAATTCACCCCTCCACTTT	CAIRGDDRSSYNSPLHF
TRBV2	TRBD1	.	TRBJ2-2	TGTGCCAGCAGTGCGGGACAGACGAACACCGGGGAGCTGTTTTTT	CASSAGQTNTGELFF
TRBV4-2	TRBD1	.	TRBJ2-3	TGTGCCAGCAGCCACCCCGACAGGGGGGGGACAGATACGCAGTATTTT	CASSHPDRGGTDTQYF